Presented here are 13 T cell receptor beta chains from one specimen sequenced in a study of PD-L1 blockade in urothelial cancer. TCRdb's table, derived via immunoSEQ multiplex PCR, lists solely in-frame clones and lacks some. The sample holds 35,000 to 55,000 clones, around 80% seen once. The material was PBMCs, obtained around atezolizumab (anti-PD-L1) treatment. The receptors shown here come from a man aged 65 to 85 with urothelial cancer.

This clone was seen just once. The CDR3 sequence is CASSYHPKNTEAFF. As DNA, the CDR3 is TGTGCCAGCAGTTACCATCCAAAGAACACTGAAGCTTTCTTT. This sequence joins TRBV6-6 and TRBJ1-1; D is unclear. V was pared by 2 bases and J by 1 base, with 8 bases between. CDR1 is MNHNY and CDR2 is SVGAGI in the germline V gene (reference sequence). This CDR3 is 14 amino acids long.

The genes are TRBV18 and TRBJ1-3; the D gene is possibly TRBD1 (6 bases). The germline V gene encodes CDR1 KGHSH and CDR2 LQKENI. The V and J ends lost 8 bases and 0 bases respectively, with 11 bases between them. This CDR3 region has 14 residues. The CDR3 region has the DNA TGTGCCAGCAAACAGGGCCACTCTGGAAACACCATATATTTT. This translates into CASKQGHSGNTIYF. Based on the CDR3 plus reference TRBV18 and TRBJ1-3, the full variable domain is NAGVMQNPRHLVRRRGQEARLRCSPMKGHSHVYWYRQLPEEGLKFMVYLQKENIIDESGMPKERFSAEFPKEGPSILRIQQVVRGDSAAYFCASKQGHSGNTIYFGEGSWLTVV.

The chain's CDR3 is CASSKAQGTYYEQYF. The CDR3 DNA reads TGTGCCAGCAGCAAAGCTCAGGGAACTTACTACGAGCAGTACTTC. J is TRBJ2-7 and V is TRBV21-1; TRBD1 was called by the table and not checked on the DNA. TRBV21-1 is listed as a pseudogene. This CDR3 region has 15 residues.

The chain employs TRBV29-1 and TRBJ1-5; D is unclear. From germline, CDR1 is SQVTM and CDR2 ANQGSEA. The V end lost 6 bases, the J end lost 2 bases, and 17 bases lay between the germline ends. This CDR3 has 15 amino acids. The CDR3 region has the DNA TGCAGCGTAGCAGACGGAGTCCTTGGCAATCAGCCCCAGCATTTT. It translates to CSVADGVLGNQPQHF.

The gene calls are TRBV28 and TRBJ1-5, with TRBD1 as a possible D gene (5 bases). The CDR3 spans 14 residues. Germline CDR1 reads MDHEN; CDR2 reads SYDVKM. The V and J ends lost 7 bases and 1 base respectively, with 11 bases between them. The CDR3 loop is CASTRVESNQPQHF. CDR3 nucleotides: TGTGCCAGCACCAGGGTTGAGAGCAATCAGCCCCAGCATTTT.

This clone was observed a handful of times. The chain carries TRBV7-2 and TRBJ1-2; no definite D call. V shed 1 base and J shed 4 bases, with 10 bases lying between them. CDR1 SGHTA and CDR2 FQGNSA come from the germline V gene. This CDR3 has 14 amino acids. The DNA of the CDR3 is TGTGCCAGCAGCTTAGGGCGGCAATTCTATGGCTACACCTTC. Translating gives CASSLGRQFYGYTF. The full variable domain, in which reference TRBV7-2 and TRBJ1-2 provide the parts outside the CDR3, is GAGVSQSPSNKVTEKGKDVELRCDPISGHTALYWYRQSLGQGLEFLIYFQGNSAPDKSGLPSDRFSAERTGGSVSTLTIQRTQQEDSAVYLCASSLGRQFYGYTFGSGTRLTVV.

The CDR3 nucleotides are TGTGCCAGCAGCTTTAGGCGGGGGCGGACTGAAGCTTTCTTT. Translating it yields CASSFRRGRTEAFF. This chain links TRBV5-6 with TRBJ1-1, with a weak D call TRBD1 (6 bases). This CDR3 comprises 14 residues. V lost 2 bases and J lost 5, with 13 bases in between. Germline CDR1 reads SGHDT; CDR2 reads YYEEEE.

V usage is TRBV5-1 and J usage is TRBJ2-7; 10 nucleotides match TRBD1. Trimming took 4 bases from V and 4 from J; bases not matched to a gene: 8. Germline V lookup: CDR1 SGHRS, CDR2 YFSETQ. The CDR3 is made up of 15 amino acids. Written as DNA, the CDR3 is TGCGCCAGCAGCCCGAGACAGGGGGCGTCATACGAGCAGTACTTC. It encodes CASSPRQGASYEQYF. The full variable domain, its missing parts supplied by reference TRBV5-1 and TRBJ2-7, is KAGVTQTPRYLIKTRGQQVTLSCSPISGHRSVSWYQQTPGQGLQFLFEYFSETQRNKGNFPGRFSGRQFSNSRSEMNVSTLELGDSALYLCASSPRQGASYEQYFGPGTRLTVT.

The rearrangement uses TRBV7-3 and TRBJ2-5; 11 positions agree with TRBD2. J was trimmed by 1 base and V by 5 bases; bases with no gene match: 18. CDR1 and CDR2 (germline): SGHTA, FQGTGA. There are 20 residues in the CDR3. The CDR3 bases are TGTGCCAGCAGCCCCAAATCCGCGTTAGCGGGGGGGCCCCCCCAAGAGACCCAGTACTTC. Residues: CASSPKSALAGGPPQETQYF.

The V call is TRBV5-8, the J call TRBJ2-4, with a possible D match to TRBD1 (5 bases). This CDR3 is 11 amino acids long. Germline-derived CDR1 and CDR2 are SGHTS and YDEGEE. V lost 0 bases to trimming and J lost 13 bases, with 8 bases between them. CDR3 sequence: CASSLDDSQYF. CDR3 coding DNA: TGTGCCAGCAGCTTGGACGACAGCCAGTACTTC.

This chain uses TRBV7-6 with TRBJ1-1, with no clear D. CDR3 length equals 14 residues. Germline V gives CDR1 SGHVS, CDR2 FNYEAQ. V lost 2 bases, J lost 5 bases, and 12 bases lay in between. DNA of the CDR3: TGTGCCAGCAGCTTAACAGATTCGGGGACTGAAGCTTTCTTT. This codes for CASSLTDSGTEAFF.

The rearrangement joins TRBV7-3 to TRBJ1-2; D not resolved. Germline loops: CDR1 SGHTA, CDR2 FQGTGA. Between the trimmed V and J ends, which lost 5 bases and 0 bases, there was a span of 13 bases. This CDR3 region has 15 residues. The CDR3: CASSPRPGSNYGYTF. As DNA, the CDR3 is TGTGCCAGCAGCCCCCGCCCAGGCTCTAACTATGGCTACACCTTC.

This chain uses TRBV18 with TRBJ2-5; 11 bases fit TRBD2. The germline V gene has CDR1 KGHSH and CDR2 LQKENI. Trimming removed 3 bases from V and 2 bases from J; junction bases left unmatched: 8. The CDR3 extends over 17 amino acids. The CDR3 protein is CASSPRTSGSLQETQYF. As DNA, the CDR3 is TGTGCCAGCTCACCGAGGACTAGCGGGTCCCTTCAAGAGACCCAGTACTTC.